The rows below give T cell receptor beta chains drawn from one sample of a study of T cells in Graves' hyperthyroidism and ophthalmopathy. Via MiXCR, TCRdb re-called the multiplex PCR reads, giving one row per CDR3 protein. This table holds about 210,000 distinct CDR3 sequences, 17% found once. What was sequenced was blood. Every receptor here comes from a man in his forties or fifties with Graves' hyperthyroidism. CDR3s include the opening cysteine and the closing phenylalanine or tryptophan. A D gene is named only where the DNA matches it firmly. Some rows have no size entry. The others give once, few or many, or a class for an expanded clone.

j_call | clone_size | v_call | d_call | cdr3_aa | cdr3_nt
TRBJ2-7 | many | TRBV28 | TRBD1 | CASSRTGGYEQYF | TGTGCCAGCAGTCGAACAGGGGGCTACGAGCAGTACTTC
TRBJ2-1 | . | TRBV6-2/TRBV6-3 | TRBD2 | CASSYATSGNEQFF | TGTGCCAGCAGTTACGCGACTAGCGGCAATGAGCAGTTCTTC
TRBJ2-5 | . | TRBV7-9 | TRBD2 | CASSLGLAETGWTQYF | TGTGCCAGCAGCTTAGGGCTAGCGGAGACCGGGTGGACCCAGTACTTC
TRBJ1-2 | few | TRBV4-1 | . | CASSQGFNNYGYTF | TGCGCCAGCAGCCAGGGGTTCAATAACTATGGCTACACCTTC
TRBJ2-5 | many | TRBV30 | . | CAGRMGVFRETQYF | TGTGCCGGTAGAATGGGGGTCTTTAGGGAGACCCAGTACTTC
TRBJ1-1 | many | TRBV20-1 | TRBD1 | CSARNRGRTEAFF | TGCAGTGCTAGAAACAGGGGAAGAACTGAAGCTTTCTTT
TRBJ2-1 | . | TRBV7-9 | . | CASSLRQNYNEQFF | TGTGCCAGCAGCTTAAGGCAGAACTACAATGAGCAGTTCTTC
TRBJ2-1 | many | TRBV14 | TRBD2 | CASSQLAGEQFF | TGTGCCAGCAGCCAACTAGCGGGTGAGCAGTTCTTC
TRBJ1-5 | many | TRBV7-9 | . | CASSLGDQPQHF | TGTGCCAGCAGCTTGGGGGATCAGCCCCAGCATTTT
TRBJ2-1 | many | TRBV20-1 | . | CSARLSSGHNEQFF | TGCAGTGCTAGGCTGTCTAGTGGGCACAATGAGCAGTTCTTC
TRBJ2-1 | . | TRBV7-9 | . | CASSLGVADEQFF | TGTGCCAGCAGCTTAGGGGTAGCGGATGAGCAGTTCTTC
TRBJ2-4 | . | TRBV27 | TRBD1 | CASSSRDRGNIQYF | TGTGCCAGCAGTTCCCGGGACAGGGGAAACATTCAGTACTTC
TRBJ1-1 | many | TRBV30 | . | CAWSRGRTEAFF | TGTGCCTGGAGCAGGGGAAGGACTGAAGCTTTCTTT
TRBJ2-5 | few | TRBV20-1 | TRBD2 | CSASPGGSGGQAQYF | TGCAGTGCTAGCCCAGGGGGTAGCGGGGGCCAGGCCCAGTACTTC
TRBJ2-2 | . | TRBV29-1 | . | CSVPSGGELFF | TGCAGCGTCCCCAGTGGCGGGGAGCTGTTTTTT
TRBJ1-5 | . | TRBV2 | TRBD1 | CASSSHGQDHQPQHF | TGTGCCAGCAGTTCACATGGACAGGACCATCAGCCCCAGCATTTT
TRBJ1-2 | many | TRBV5-1 | TRBD1 | CASSERQGGYGYTF | TGCGCCAGCAGCGAGAGACAGGGAGGCTATGGCTACACCTTC
TRBJ1-1 | . | TRBV7-8 | TRBD1 | CASSPIGQGSEAFF | TGTGCCAGCAGCCCGATCGGACAGGGATCCGAAGCTTTCTTT
TRBJ1-1 | few | TRBV19 | . | CASSISFGDTEAFF | TGTGCCAGTAGTATAAGTTTTGGGGACACTGAAGCTTTCTTT
TRBJ2-3 | . | TRBV9 | TRBD2 | CASSGFSGSGDTQYF | TGTGCCAGCAGTGGTTTTAGCGGGAGCGGGGATACGCAGTATTTT
TRBJ1-2 | once | TRBV2 | . | CANTPPQGSTYGYTF | TGTGCCAACACCCCCCCCCAGGGTAGTACCTATGGCTACACCTTC
TRBJ2-7 | few | TRBV5-1 | . | CASSLDIGEQYF | TGCGCCAGCAGCTTGGATATCGGAGAGCAGTACTTC
TRBJ1-6 | few | TRBV20-1 | . | CSARSHLDNSPLHF | TGCAGTGCTAGGTCGCACCTAGATAATTCACCCCTCCACTTT
TRBJ1-5 | . | TRBV4-3 | . | CASSRVIGARQPQHF | TGCGCCAGCAGCCGAGTGATTGGGGCACGTCAGCCCCAGCATTTT
TRBJ2-1 | many | TRBV7-9 | TRBD2 | CASNPAGVPNEQFF | TGTGCCAGCAACCCAGCGGGAGTCCCCAATGAGCAGTTCTTC
TRBJ2-7 | many | TRBV20-1 | TRBD2 | CSARSGRASYEQYF | TGCAGTGCTAGATCCGGGAGGGCCTCCTACGAGCAGTACTTC
TRBJ1-6 | many | TRBV30 | . | CAWRTGGQNLYSPLHF | TGTGCCTGGAGGACGGGTGGGCAGAATCTTTATTCACCCCTCCACTTT
TRBJ2-7 | many | TRBV12-5 | . | CASGLASGVEQYF | TGTGCTAGTGGTTTGGCCTCAGGGGTCGAGCAGTACTTC
TRBJ2-3 | . | TRBV11-2 | TRBD2 | CASSMTSGRTTDTQYF | TGTGCCAGCAGCATGACTAGCGGGAGGACCACAGATACGCAGTATTTT